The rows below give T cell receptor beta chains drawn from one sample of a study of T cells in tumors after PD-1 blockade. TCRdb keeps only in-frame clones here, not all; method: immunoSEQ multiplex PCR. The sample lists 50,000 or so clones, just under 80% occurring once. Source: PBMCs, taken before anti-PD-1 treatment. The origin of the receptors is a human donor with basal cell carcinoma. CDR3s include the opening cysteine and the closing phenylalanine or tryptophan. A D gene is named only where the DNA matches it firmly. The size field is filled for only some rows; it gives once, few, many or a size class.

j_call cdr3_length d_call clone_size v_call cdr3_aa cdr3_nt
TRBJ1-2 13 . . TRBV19 CASSIRDLWGYTF TGTGCCAGTAGTATTCGGGACCTATGGGGCTACACCTTC
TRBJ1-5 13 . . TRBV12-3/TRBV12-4 CASSLGGRQPQHF TGTGCCAGCAGTTTGGGGGGGCGTCAGCCCCAGCATTTT
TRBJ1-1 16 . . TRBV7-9 CASSPGGRGQKTEAFF TGTGCCAGCAGCCCGGGCGGGCGGGGTCAGAAAACTGAAGCTTTCTTT
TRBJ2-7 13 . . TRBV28 CASHTGDFYEQYF TGTGCCAGCCATACAGGGGACTTCTACGAGCAGTACTTC
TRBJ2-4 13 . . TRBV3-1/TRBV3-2 CASSPGLLNIQYF TGTGCCAGCAGCCCGGGACTTTTAAACATTCAGTACTTC
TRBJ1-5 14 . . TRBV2 CASSGPLGHQPQHF TGTGCCAGCAGTGGCCCCCTGGGCCATCAGCCCCAGCATTTT
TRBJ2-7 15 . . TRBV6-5 CASSYSDSPSGEQYF TGTGCCAGCAGTTACTCTGACAGTCCCTCGGGGGAGCAGTACTTC
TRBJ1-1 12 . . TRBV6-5 CASSSRGPQAFF TGTGCCAGCAGTTCCCGGGGGCCACAAGCTTTCTTT
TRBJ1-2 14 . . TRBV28 CASSLSQGAYGYTF TGTGCCAGCAGTTTATCGCAGGGTGCCTATGGCTACACCTTC
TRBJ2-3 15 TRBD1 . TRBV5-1 CASSSGQGGTDTQYF TGCGCCAGCAGTTCGGGACAGGGGGGCACAGATACGCAGTATTTT
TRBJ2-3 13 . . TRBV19 CASSQTRADTQYF TGTGCCAGTAGTCAGACCAGGGCTGATACGCAGTATTTT
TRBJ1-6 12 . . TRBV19 CASKGFNSPLHF TGTGCCAGTAAGGGGTTTAACTCACCCCTCCACTTT
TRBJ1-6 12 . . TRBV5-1 CASSLGDSPLHF TGCGCCAGCAGCTTAGGGGATTCACCCCTCCACTTT
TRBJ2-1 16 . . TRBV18 CASSPAGVFGSNEQFF TGTGCCAGCTCACCAGCAGGGGTCTTCGGGAGCAATGAGCAGTTCTTC
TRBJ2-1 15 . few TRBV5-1 CASSLQIPLNNEQFF TGCGCCAGCAGCTTGCAGATTCCCCTCAACAATGAGCAGTTCTTC
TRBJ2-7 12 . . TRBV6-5 CASSTRAYEQYF TGTGCCAGCAGTACCCGTGCCTACGAGCAGTACTTC
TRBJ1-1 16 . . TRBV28 CASSFGARTANTEAFF TGTGCCAGCAGTTTCGGCGCCCGGACAGCGAACACTGAAGCTTTCTTT
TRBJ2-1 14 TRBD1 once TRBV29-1 CSVDKGTGGNEQFF TGCAGCGTTGATAAGGGGACAGGGGGCAATGAGCAGTTCTTC
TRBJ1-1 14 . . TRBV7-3 CASSSQGRRTEAFF TGTGCCAGCAGCTCACAGGGTCGGAGAACTGAAGCTTTCTTT
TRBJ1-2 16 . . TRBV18 CASSQGWEAGTYGYTF TGTGCCAGCTCACAGGGGTGGGAGGCCGGAACCTATGGCTACACCTTC
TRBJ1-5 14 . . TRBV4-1 CASSQDLRSQPQHF TGCGCCAGCAGCCAAGATTTAAGGTCTCAGCCCCAGCATTTT
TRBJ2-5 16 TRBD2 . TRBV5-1 CASSLASGSVGETQYF TGCGCCAGCAGCTTGGCTAGCGGGAGCGTAGGGGAGACCCAGTACTTC
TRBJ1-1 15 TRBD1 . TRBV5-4 CASSSTDRGVTEAFF TGTGCCAGCAGCTCAACCGACAGGGGGGTCACTGAAGCTTTCTTT
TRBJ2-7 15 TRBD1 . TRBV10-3 CAISADRGRTYEQYF TGTGCCATCAGCGCGGACAGGGGAAGGACCTACGAGCAGTACTTC
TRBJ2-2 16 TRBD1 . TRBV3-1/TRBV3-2 CASSQPRTGAGGELFF TGTGCCAGCAGCCAACCCAGGACAGGGGCGGGCGGGGAGCTGTTTTTT
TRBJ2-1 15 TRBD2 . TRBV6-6 CASSSTSGRAGEQFF TGTGCCAGCAGTTCAACTAGCGGGAGGGCTGGTGAGCAGTTCTTC
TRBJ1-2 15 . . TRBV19 CASTKEAGHDYGYTF TGTGCCAGTACAAAAGAGGCAGGGCACGACTATGGCTACACCTTC
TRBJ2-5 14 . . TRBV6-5 CASSYGPLGETQYF TGTGCCAGCAGTTACGGGCCCCTTGGGGAGACCCAGTACTTC
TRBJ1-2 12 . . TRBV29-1 CSVVQGDYGYTF TGCAGCGTTGTACAGGGCGACTATGGCTACACCTTC
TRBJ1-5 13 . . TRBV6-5 CASSTARNQPQHF TGTGCCAGCAGTACGGCCCGCAATCAGCCCCAGCATTTT
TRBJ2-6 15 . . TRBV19 CASSPRSSGANVLTF TGTGCCAGTAGTCCCCGATCCTCTGGGGCCAACGTCCTGACTTTC
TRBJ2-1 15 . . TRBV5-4 CASSSPFDSYNEQFF TGTGCCAGCAGCAGTCCATTTGACTCCTACAATGAGCAGTTCTTC
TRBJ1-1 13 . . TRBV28 CASSRTVNTEAFF TGTGCCAGCAGTCGGACAGTGAACACTGAAGCTTTCTTT
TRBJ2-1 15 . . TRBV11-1 CASSSGGFSYNEQFF TGTGCCAGCAGCTCTGGCGGTTTCTCCTACAATGAGCAGTTCTTC
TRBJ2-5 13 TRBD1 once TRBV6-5 CASRGTGKETQYF TGTGCCAGCAGAGGGACAGGGAAAGAGACCCAGTACTTC
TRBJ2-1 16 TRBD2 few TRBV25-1 CASSGTSGRSYNEQFF TGTGCCAGCAGTGGGACTAGCGGGAGGTCCTACAATGAGCAGTTCTTC
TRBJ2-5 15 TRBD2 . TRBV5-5 CASSSLGGGTETQYF TGTGCCAGCAGCTCTTTGGGCGGGGGGACCGAGACCCAGTACTTC
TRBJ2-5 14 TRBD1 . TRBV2 CASSSPGQVATQYF TGTGCCAGCAGTTCCCCTGGACAGGTGGCGACCCAGTACTTC
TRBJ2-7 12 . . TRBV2 CASTQESYEQYF TGTGCCAGCACACAGGAGTCCTACGAGCAGTACTTC
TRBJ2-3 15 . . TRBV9 CASSVGGQSTDTQYF TGTGCCAGCAGCGTCGGCGGGCAAAGCACAGATACGCAGTATTTT
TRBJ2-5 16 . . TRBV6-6 CASSYGSGGRGETQYF TGTGCCAGCAGTTACGGCTCGGGGGGCCGGGGAGAGACCCAGTACTTC
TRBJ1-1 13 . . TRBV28 CAIVGRMNTEAFF TGTGCCATCGTGGGACGGATGAACACTGAAGCTTTCTTT
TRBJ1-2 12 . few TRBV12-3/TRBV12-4 CASSSYGYGYTF TGTGCCAGCAGTTCCTATGGATATGGCTACACCTTC
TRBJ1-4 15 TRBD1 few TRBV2 CASRERGQGPEKLFF TGTGCCAGCAGGGAACGGGGACAGGGGCCTGAAAAACTGTTTTTT